Sequencing of this TCR beta chain was carried out in a study of CD8 T cells in ankylosing spondylitis. Study results and caveats: Disease-linked clones were reportedly significantly enriched in matched ankylosing spondylitis synovial fluid. The study identified a TCR beta motif of about eight highly homologous variants that appeared characteristic of ankylosing spondylitis blood.

5'-RACE, quantitative and with molecular barcodes, yielded the TCR beta libraries. MiXCR was run by TCRdb on the 5' RACE reads, yielding one entry per CDR3 protein. In the table there are fewer than 750,000 distinct CDR3 sequences, 15% to 20% of which are singletons. The CDR3 loop spans 15 amino acids. The germline gives CDR1 MNHEY, CDR2 SVGEGT. V dropped 4 bases and J dropped 5 bases, with 17 bases sitting between them. Comments on this clonotype: The antigen is undetermined.

The clonotype comes from a male donor with ankylosing spondylitis. V usage is TRBV6-2 or TRBV6-3 and J usage is TRBJ2-5; D may be TRBD1 or TRBD2 (5 bases each). The sequenced material came from blood, either unsorted or a sorted T cell fraction (not recorded which). This CDR3 reads CASSLRVGTGETQYF. The CDR3 DNA reads as TGTGCCAGCAGTTTGCGGGTAGGGACCGGGGAGACCCAGTACTTC.